Listed below are T cell receptor beta chains from one sample, sequenced in a study of T cell responses to AZD1222 COVID-19 vaccine. Only in-frame clones appear in the TCRdb table, and some are missing; sequencing was by immunoSEQ multiplex PCR. The sample has around 170,000 clones, around 90% seen once; the top ten hold about 4.5%. Specimen: peripheral blood, collected on day 0 of AZD1222 vaccination. The receptors here all came from an adult in good health. Both conserved end residues are part of each CDR3. A D gene is named only where the DNA matches it firmly. The listing skips clone size in some rows; elsewhere it reads once, few, many or a size class.

D gene	J gene	clone size	V gene	CDR3 protein	CDR3 DNA
TRBD2	TRBJ2-7	.	TRBV11-2	CASSSAEAGGPHYEQYF	TGTGCCAGCAGCTCCGCCGAGGCGGGAGGGCCACACTACGAGCAGTACTTC
TRBD2	TRBJ2-7	.	TRBV7-7	CASSPTSGSTYEQYF	TGTGCTAGCAGTCCCACTAGCGGGAGTACCTACGAGCAGTACTTC
TRBD2	TRBJ2-5	.	TRBV28	CASSTYPPLGVPGLAGGSETQYF	TGTGCCAGCAGCACCTACCCCCCATTGGGGGTCCCGGGACTAGCGGGAGGGTCAGAGACCCAGTACTTC
.	TRBJ1-2	.	TRBV12-3/TRBV12-4	CASSLGVYGYTF	TGTGCCAGCAGTTTAGGGGTCTATGGCTACACCTTC
.	TRBJ2-2	.	TRBV11-2	CASRGGRDDTGELFF	TGTGCCAGCCGAGGGGGGCGGGACGACACCGGGGAGCTGTTTTTT
.	TRBJ2-3	few	TRBV5-6	CASKRDVTDTQYF	TGTGCCAGCAAGAGGGACGTCACAGATACGCAGTATTTT
.	TRBJ1-1	.	TRBV10-2	CASSEWGFPMNTEAFF	TGCGCCAGCAGTGAGTGGGGGTTTCCCATGAACACTGAAGCTTTCTTT
TRBD1	TRBJ2-5	.	TRBV10-1	CASSHGTGTETQYF	TGCGCCAGCAGCCATGGGACAGGGACGGAGACCCAGTACTTC
.	TRBJ2-7	.	TRBV4-3	CASSQWSDARVPPYEQYF	TGCGCCAGCAGCCAATGGTCCGACGCGCGAGTTCCTCCCTACGAGCAGTACTTC
.	TRBJ2-2	once	TRBV10-2	CASSESGRVTGELFF	TGCGCCAGCAGTGAGTCGGGCAGGGTCACCGGGGAGCTGTTTTTT
.	TRBJ1-4	.	TRBV6-2/TRBV6-3	CASSPGTEGSSEKLFF	TGTGCCAGCAGTCCCGGGACGGAGGGGTCGAGTGAAAAACTGTTTTTT